One sample yielded the 4 T cell receptor beta chains listed below, sequenced in a study of blood T cell repertoires in COVID-19. Data came from immunoSEQ multiplex PCR; TCRdb stores just in-frame clones and leaves some out. The sample holds a few hundred thousand clones; 86% are singletons and the top ten take around 2.2%. What was sequenced was peripheral blood. These receptors were collected from a man aged 25 to 45 who had recovered from COVID-19.

This clone came up once. V and J are TRBV7-9 and TRBJ1-1; D uncertain. The germline V gene encodes CDR1 SEHNR and CDR2 FQNEAQ (reference sequence). Between the trimmed V and J ends, which lost 6 bases and 6 bases, there was a span of 11 bases. This CDR3 has 12 amino acids. The CDR3 coding sequence is TGTGCCAGCAGGAAAGTACTCCCTGAAGCTTTCTTT. Translating it yields CASRKVLPEAFF. Complete variable domain (other parts from reference TRBV7-9 and TRBJ1-1): DTGVSQNPRHKITKRGQNVTFRCDPISEHNRLYWYRQTLGQGPEFLTYFQNEAQLEKSRLLSDRFSAERPKGSFSTLEIQRTEQGDSAMYLCASRKVLPEAFFGQGTRLTVV.

The chain uses TRBV12-3 or TRBV12-4 and TRBJ1-2, with 9 bases aligning to TRBD1. V trimming: 7 bases; J trimming: 7 bases; junction bases outside the gene matches: 4. This CDR3 has 12 residues. Here the CDR3 reads CASTYRGLGYTF. CDR3 nucleotide sequence: TGTGCCAGCACTTACAGGGGGCTTGGCTACACCTTC.

J is TRBJ2-7 and V is TRBV3-1 (or the pseudogene TRBV3-2), with 9 bases fitting TRBD1. The CDR3 spans 13 residues. The germline CDR1 and CDR2 sequences are LGHDT and YNNKEL (reference sequence). V lost 4 bases and J lost 3; bases outside the gene matches: 1. DNA of the CDR3: TGTGCCAGCAGCCGGGACAGGGACTACGAGCAGTACTTC. The encoded protein is CASSRDRDYEQYF.

The rearrangement links TRBV24-1 to TRBJ2-3; D is possibly TRBD1 (6 bases). Germline CDR1 KGHDR, CDR2 SFDVKD. The CDR3 covers 18 residues. V was shortened by 6 bases and J by 4 bases, with 25 bases between the two germline ends. CDR3 loop: CATSSQGRQIGGADTQYF. Written as DNA, the CDR3 is TGTGCCACCAGTAGCCAGGGGCGTCAGATTGGAGGAGCAGATACGCAGTATTTT.